This passage covers 4 T cell receptor beta chains from one sample sequenced in a study of T cells expressing NK-cell markers. TCRdb reprocessed the 5' RACE reads, keeping one entry per CDR3 protein, no DNA. Its table records hundreds of thousands of distinct CDR3 sequences. The specimen was blood T cells: a sorted CD56 or NKG2C T cell subset, CD4+ or CD8+ T cells, or bulk PBMC T cells (not recorded which). Receptors were obtained from a woman between 18 and 70 years old in good health.

The V and J genes are TRBV6-2 or TRBV6-3 and TRBJ1-4; checking the TCRdb D call of TRBD1 is not possible without DNA. Germline CDR1 is MNHEY and CDR2 is SVGEGT. The CDR3 length is 15 residues. The CDR3 region is CASSYMQGAKEKLFF.

The rearrangement uses TRBV20-1 and TRBJ2-1; TCRdb returns TRBD2, unconfirmable since there is no DNA. Germline-derived CDR1 and CDR2 are DFQATT and SNEGSKA (reference sequence). CDR3 size: 15 residues. Here the CDR3 reads CSAGETSGGYNEQFF.

The genes are TRBV12-3 or TRBV12-4 and TRBJ2-2. The CDR3 runs to 15 residues. CDR3: CASSGSPPRPGELFF.

The chain combines TRBV6-2 or TRBV6-3 with TRBJ1-2; as DNA is missing, the TRBD1 call by TCRdb cannot be tested. The CDR3 extends over 14 amino acids. In germline, CDR1 is MNHEY, CDR2 SVGEGT. The CDR3 protein is CASAPEAASYGYTF.